This TCR beta chain was profiled in a study of cytomegalovirus exposure and HLA in healthy donors. Regarding the study as a whole: Reports indicate that TCR beta sequences accurately predicted the HLA-A and HLA-B alleles of most subjects.

PCR employed 60 Vbeta and 13 Jbeta primers. Sequencing was performed with immunoSEQ multiplex PCR; in TCRdb, only in-frame clones are kept and a portion is missing. The sample lists roughly 120,000 clones, less than 90% occurring once. This clone was counted between two and nine times. Its antigen is not identified. The germline gives CDR1 SGHRS, CDR2 YFSETQ. The length of the CDR3 is 16 residues. The V and J ends lost 3 bases and 1 base respectively, with 16 bases between them. This rearrangement joins TRBV5-1 to TRBJ1-1; weak D call: TRBD1 (5 bases). The sequence was collected from a middle-aged man in good health and CMV-seronegative. The material sequenced was PBMCs. CDR3 region: CASSSGLGEPNTEAFF. CDR3 nucleotides: TGCGCCAGCAGCTCGGGACTTGGTGAGCCGAACACTGAAGCTTTCTTT.